The clone carrying this T cell receptor (beta chain) was observed a few times. What it binds is unknown. V shed 3 bases, J shed 5 bases, and the junction held 6 bases outside the gene matches. The germline CDR1 and CDR2 sequences are WNHNN and SYGVQD (reference sequence). The CDR3 consists of 14 residues. This entry comes from a study of blood T cells in healthy people across ages. A second PCR of 7 to 11 cycles used a sample-barcoded 5' primer and a J-beta primer mix. The template-switch adaptor, which had 12 random nucleotides, put a tag on each cDNA molecule. Every sample gave at least 2.5 million paired-end reads containing CDR3. TCRdb used MiXCR to reprocess the 5' RACE reads, holding one entry per CDR3 protein. The sample shows approximately 780,000 distinct CDR3 sequences, roughly 25% of them seen only once. Points from the study as a whole: Donor CMV status was unknown, possibly confounding expanded clonotype changes.

This sample was also put to use in a study of T cells of mothers and their children. In that study: It was through the M1S primer of the second PCR that sample barcodes and 2-4 random nucleotides were added.

V and J are TRBV10-1 and TRBJ2-5, with 7 bases identical to TRBD1. The clonotype comes from a boy aged 10-17 years in good health. Sequencing input: blood. DNA of the CDR3: TGCGCCAGCAGTGACGACGACAGGGAGGAGACCCAGTACTTC. It yields the protein CASSDDDREETQYF.